Following are 19 T cell receptor beta chains from one sample sequenced in a study of metastatic and nonmetastatic thyroid tumors. Using MiXCR, TCRdb reanalyzed the PCR reads. The repertoire includes tens of thousands of clones, 15% to 20% of them detected once, and 22% sits in the top ten. Ahead of thyroid surgery, no patient had received treatment of any kind. Sequencing was performed on blood. Receptors were obtained from a female donor with papillary thyroid cancer or a benign thyroid nodule (not recorded which). Some clones in this sample may be carry-over from other donors' samples.

This clone showed up many times. This sequence joins TRBV27 and TRBJ2-2, with 9 bases that match TRBD2. The ends lost 6 bases at V and 6 bases at J; junction bases unmatched: 5. The germline gives CDR1 MNHEY, CDR2 SMNVEV (reference sequence). This CDR3 region has 14 residues. CDR3 sequence (DNA): TGTGCCAGCAGGCTGGCGGGAGGGGCCGGGGAGCTGTTTTTT. As protein: CASRLAGGAGELFF.

In this sample, this clone turned up many times. The chain links TRBV28 to TRBJ1-1; 12 bases line up with TRBD1. V shed 2 bases, J shed 4 bases, and the junction held 5 bases outside the gene matches. This CDR3 contains 16 residues. Germline loops: CDR1 MDHEN, CDR2 SYDVKM. CDR3 in DNA: TGTGCCAGCAGTTTAGGGACAGGGGGCGGGGGCACTGAAGCTTTCTTT. Translated: CASSLGTGGGGTEAFF.

Many counts were recorded for this clone. The rearrangement joins TRBV24-1 to TRBJ2-4; 7 positions match TRBD1. V was clipped by 4 bases and J by 5 bases; unmatched bases: 13. Germline CDR1 and CDR2: KGHDR and SFDVKD. The CDR3 runs to 17 residues. As DNA, the CDR3 is TGTGCCACCAGTGACGTTGACAGGGATATGGAGGAAAACATTCAGTACTTC. Protein sequence: CATSDVDRDMEENIQYF.

A word on this clone: This may stem from a read error, because a much larger clone lies one nucleotide away. The chain carries TRBV27 and TRBJ2-7; a possible D gene is TRBD1 (5 bases). Trimming pared 1 base from V and 0 bases from J, leaving 22 bases between. The CDR3 contains 19 residues. Germline loops: CDR1 MNHEY, CDR2 SMNVEV (reference sequence). This CDR3 is CASSLYTSSWGGSSYEQYF. CDR3 DNA sequence: TGTGCCAGCAGTTTATATACCTCCTCCTGGGGCGGCAGCTCCTACGAGCAGTACTTC.

This clone was observed many times. The chain has TRBV19 and TRBJ1-5; tentatively, D is TRBD1 (5 bases). With 0 bases removed from V and 3 bases from J, the gap between germline ends came to 6 bases. This CDR3 is built from 14 residues. The germline V gene encodes CDR1 LNHDA and CDR2 SQIVND (reference sequence). Here the CDR3 DNA reads TGTGCCAGTAGTATAGAGACAGCCAATCAGCCCCAGCATTTT. Protein sequence: CASSIETANQPQHF. The whole variable domain, remainder taken from reference TRBV19 and TRBJ1-5, is DGGITQSPKYLFRKEGQNVTLSCEQNLNHDAMYWYRQDPGQGLRLIYYSQIVNDFQKGDIAEGYSVSREKKESFPLTVTSAQKNPTAFYLCASSIETANQPQHFGDGTRLSIL.

The V call is TRBV5-1, the J call TRBJ2-6; D uncertain. Germline CDR1 SGHRS, CDR2 YFSETQ. This CDR3 is 14 amino acids long. V lost 0 bases and J 1 base, leaving 2 bases between the germline ends. The CDR3 reads CASSLGSGANVLTF. CDR3 coding DNA: TGCGCCAGCAGCTTGGGGTCTGGGGCCAACGTCCTGACTTTC.

This clone was observed at least ten times. This chain joins TRBV11-2 and TRBJ2-2; perhaps TRBD2 as D (7 bases). Germline-derived CDR1 and CDR2 are SGHAT and FQNNGV. With 5 bases removed from V and 0 bases from J, the gap between germline ends came to 16 bases. The CDR3 length is 17 residues. The CDR3 spells CASSPRGGGANTGELFF. CDR3 nucleotide sequence: TGTGCCAGCAGCCCCCGAGGGGGGGGCGCGAACACCGGGGAGCTGTTTTTT.

This clone was counted at least ten times. The rearrangement uses TRBV9 and TRBJ2-3, with D perhaps TRBD2 (6 bases). The ends were cut back, 0 bases at V and 3 bases at J, with 14 bases in the middle. The CDR3 length is 16 residues. The germline gives CDR1 SGDLS, CDR2 YYNGEE. CDR3 nucleotide sequence: TGTGCCAGCAGCGTAGGTACGGGAGCCGTGACAGATACGCAGTATTTT. As protein: CASSVGTGAVTDTQYF.

This clone was observed many times. The chain couples TRBV19 to TRBJ1-2; D remains unclear. The V end was cut by 3 bases, the J end by 3 bases, with 14 bases between. Germline CDR1 and CDR2: LNHDA and SQIVND (reference sequence). CDR3 length: 15 residues. The DNA of the CDR3 is TGTGCCAGTAGTATTAAAAGATTTTCGGACTATGGCTACACCTTC. This gives the protein CASSIKRFSDYGYTF.

This clone occurred many times. The chain carries TRBV11-2 and TRBJ2-7, with D uncertain. Germline assignment: CDR1 SGHAT and CDR2 FQNNGV. The CDR3 sequence is 15 residues long. The germline V and J ends were trimmed by 1 base and 0 bases, with 10 bases remaining between them. The CDR3: CASSLVGRSSYEQYF. CDR3 bases: TGTGCCAGCAGCTTAGTGGGCAGATCCTCCTACGAGCAGTACTTC.

V and J are TRBV18 and TRBJ1-2; D is unresolved. There are 15 residues in the CDR3. Trimming took off 3 bases at V and 3 bases at J, with 14 bases between the two ends. Germline CDR1 is KGHSH and CDR2 is LQKENI. CDR3 nucleotides: TGTGCCAGCTCACCGGTTGGCAGACCCTACTATGGCTACACCTTC. This gives the protein CASSPVGRPYYGYTF.

This clone was seen repeatedly, ten times or more. The rearrangement uses TRBV7-9 and TRBJ1-1, with D perhaps TRBD1 (5 bases). CDR1 is SEHNR, CDR2 FQNEAQ, per germline (reference sequence). Trimming shortened V by 5 bases and J by 1 base, and 5 bases separated the two germline ends. This CDR3 is built from 12 residues. DNA for the CDR3: TGTGCCAGCAGCCAGGGGAACACTGAAGCTTTCTTT. Translating it yields CASSQGNTEAFF.

The sample holds many counts of this clone. The chain has TRBV7-8 and TRBJ2-5; weak D call: TRBD2 (5 bases). Trimming stripped 3 bases from V and 5 bases from J, with 19 bases between. The germline V gene has CDR1 SGHVS and CDR2 FQNEAQ. The CDR3 runs to 16 residues. CDR3 nucleotide sequence: TGTGCCAGCAGCTTGGGGTTTGGCAGCTGGGAGGAGACCCAGTACTTC. Translating gives CASSLGFGSWEETQYF.

The rearrangement uses TRBV12-3 or TRBV12-4 and TRBJ2-7, with D maybe TRBD1 (6 bases). Trimming stripped 2 bases from V and 3 bases from J, with 11 bases between. The CDR3 runs 14 residues. This CDR3 is CASSLMGHHYEQYF. The CDR3 bases are TGTGCCAGCAGTTTAATGGGACACCACTACGAGCAGTACTTC.

In this sample, this clone turned up many times. DNA of the CDR3: TGTGCCAGCAGTTCCCCAGGGGGAATGAACACTGAAGCTTTCTTT. Translating gives CASSSPGGMNTEAFF. The chain uses TRBV6-2 or TRBV6-3 and TRBJ1-1; 7 positions match TRBD1. Germline-derived CDR1 and CDR2 are MNHEY and SVGEGT. Unmatched junction bases numbered 5, after V lost 4 bases and J lost 0 bases. The length of the CDR3 is 15 residues.

In this sample, this clone turned up many times. The chain is built from TRBV10-3 and TRBJ2-3; TRBD1 or TRBD2 may be the D gene (5 bases each). There are 14 residues in the CDR3. V lost 11 bases and J lost 2, with 17 bases in between. Germline V CDR1 and CDR2: ENHRY, SYGVKD. DNA of the CDR3: TGTGCCTCCTTAGGGGACCCTCTCACAGATACGCAGTATTTT. It is translated as CASLGDPLTDTQYF.

This clone was counted many times. This chain's CDR3 is CASSYSRGTGESPLHF. CDR3 DNA: TGTGCCAGCAGTTACTCAAGGGGGACAGGGGAATCACCCCTCCACTTT. V usage is TRBV6-6 and J usage is TRBJ1-6; 10 bases align to TRBD1. The CDR3 totals 16 residues. The ends lost 0 bases at V and 10 bases at J; junction bases unmatched: 6. The germline CDR1 and CDR2 sequences are MNHNY and SVGAGI (reference sequence).

This clone was recorded at least ten times. This sequence joins TRBV20-1 and TRBJ1-1; a weak D match, TRBD1 (5 bases). V was shortened by 4 bases and J by 8 bases, with 14 bases between the two germline ends. There are 12 residues in the CDR3. Germline V CDR1 and CDR2: DFQATT, SNEGSKA (reference sequence). The CDR3 region has the DNA TGCAGTGCTACGGGACGAGGAATGGAAGCTTTCTTT. Its protein product is CSATGRGMEAFF.

This clone was counted ten times or more. The chain couples TRBV6-1 to TRBJ1-1; D ambiguous. The CDR3 has 12 amino acids. V lost 6 bases and J 1 base, leaving 6 bases between the germline ends. Germline V gene lookup returns CDR1 MNHNS and CDR2 SASEGT. Here the CDR3 DNA reads TGTGCCAGCAGGACCGGGAACACTGAAGCTTTCTTT. Its protein product is CASRTGNTEAFF.